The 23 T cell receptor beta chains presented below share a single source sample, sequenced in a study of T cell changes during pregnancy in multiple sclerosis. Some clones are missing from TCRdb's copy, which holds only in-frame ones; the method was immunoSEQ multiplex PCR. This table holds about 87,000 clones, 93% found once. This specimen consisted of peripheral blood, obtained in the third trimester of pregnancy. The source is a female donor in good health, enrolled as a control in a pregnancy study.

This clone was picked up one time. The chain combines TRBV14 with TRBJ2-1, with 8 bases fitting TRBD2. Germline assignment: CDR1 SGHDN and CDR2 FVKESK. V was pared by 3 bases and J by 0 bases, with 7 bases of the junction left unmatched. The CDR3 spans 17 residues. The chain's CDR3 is CASSQIELAASYNEQFF. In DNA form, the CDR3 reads TGTGCCAGCAGCCAGATAGAACTAGCGGCCTCCTACAATGAGCAGTTCTTC.

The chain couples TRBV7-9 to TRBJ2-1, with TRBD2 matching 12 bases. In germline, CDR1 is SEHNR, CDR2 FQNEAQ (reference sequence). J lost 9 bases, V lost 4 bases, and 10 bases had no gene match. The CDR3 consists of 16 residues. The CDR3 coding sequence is TGTGCCAGCAGCTCCATGGGGGCTAGCGGGAGGGCTGAGCAGTTCTTC. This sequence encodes CASSSMGASGRAEQFF.

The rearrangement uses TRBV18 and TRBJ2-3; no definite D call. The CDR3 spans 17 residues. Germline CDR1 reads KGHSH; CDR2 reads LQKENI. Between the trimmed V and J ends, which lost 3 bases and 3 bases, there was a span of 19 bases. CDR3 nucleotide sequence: TGTGCCAGCTCACCCCTGAGCGAGCTCGGGTTGACAGATACGCAGTATTTT. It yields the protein CASSPLSELGLTDTQYF.

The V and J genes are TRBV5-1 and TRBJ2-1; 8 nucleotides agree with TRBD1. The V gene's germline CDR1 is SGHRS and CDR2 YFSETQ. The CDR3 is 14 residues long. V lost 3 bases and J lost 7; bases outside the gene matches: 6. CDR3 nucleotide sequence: TGCGCCAGCAGCTCCCGGACAGGGAGGAATGAGCAGTTCTTC. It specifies CASSSRTGRNEQFF.

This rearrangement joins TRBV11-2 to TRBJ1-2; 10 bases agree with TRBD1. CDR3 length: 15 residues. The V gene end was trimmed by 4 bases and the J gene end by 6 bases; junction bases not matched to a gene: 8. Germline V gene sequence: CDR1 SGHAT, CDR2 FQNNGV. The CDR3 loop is CASSSTGGGLHGYTF. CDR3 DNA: TGTGCCAGCAGCTCGACAGGGGGCGGTCTCCATGGCTACACCTTC. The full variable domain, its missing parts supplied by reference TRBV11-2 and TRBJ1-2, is EAGVAQSPRYKIIEKRQSVAFWCNPISGHATLYWYQQILGQGPKLLIQFQNNGVVDDSQLPKDRFSAERLKGVDSTLKIQPAKLEDSAVYLCASSSTGGGLHGYTFGSGTRLTVV.

This chain's CDR3 is CASSFHNRANYGYTF. CDR3 nucleotide sequence: TGTGCCAGCAGCTTTCATAACAGAGCTAACTATGGCTACACCTTC. This chain connects TRBV7-9 to TRBJ1-2, with D uncertain. CDR3 size: 15 residues. The V and J ends lost 3 bases and 0 bases respectively, with 11 bases between them. Germline loops: CDR1 SEHNR, CDR2 FQNEAQ (reference sequence).

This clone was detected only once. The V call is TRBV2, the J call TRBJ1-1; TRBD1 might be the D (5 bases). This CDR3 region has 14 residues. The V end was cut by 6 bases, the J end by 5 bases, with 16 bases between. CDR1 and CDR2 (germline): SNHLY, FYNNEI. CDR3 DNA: TGTGCCAGCAGGATAGCCGGGGGGAGGACTGAAGCTTTCTTT. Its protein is CASRIAGGRTEAFF.

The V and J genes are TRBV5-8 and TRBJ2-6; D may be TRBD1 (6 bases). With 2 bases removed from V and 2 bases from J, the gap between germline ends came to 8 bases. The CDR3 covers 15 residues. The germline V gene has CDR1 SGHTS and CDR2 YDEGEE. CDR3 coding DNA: TGTGCCAGCAGCTTCAGGGGTGCTGGGGCCAACGTCCTGACTTTC. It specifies CASSFRGAGANVLTF.

CDR3 coding DNA: TGTGCCAGCAGCCAAGAGGCGCAACAGGGGGCGCAGGTCGGAGCTTTCTTT. Protein sequence: CASSQEAQQGAQVGAFF. The chain recombines TRBV4-2 with TRBJ1-1; 9 positions agree with TRBD1. Per germline, CDR1 LGHNA and CDR2 YNFKEQ. The J segment lost 10 bases and the V segment lost 0 bases, leaving 15 bases of the junction unmatched. This CDR3 region has 17 residues.

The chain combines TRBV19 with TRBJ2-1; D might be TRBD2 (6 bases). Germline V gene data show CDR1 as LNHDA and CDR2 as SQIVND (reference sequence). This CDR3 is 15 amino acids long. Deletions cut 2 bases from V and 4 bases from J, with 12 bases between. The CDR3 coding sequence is TGTGCCAGTAGTATAAAGGGGACTGGGTACAATGAGCAGTTCTTC. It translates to CASSIKGTGYNEQFF.

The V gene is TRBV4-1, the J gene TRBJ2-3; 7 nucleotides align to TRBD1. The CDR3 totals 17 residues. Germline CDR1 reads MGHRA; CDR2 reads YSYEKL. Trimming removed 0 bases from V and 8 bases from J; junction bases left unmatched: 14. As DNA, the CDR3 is TGCGCCAGCAGCCAAGATGACCGGGGACAGTGGCGTGGTACGCAGTATTTT. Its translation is CASSQDDRGQWRGTQYF.

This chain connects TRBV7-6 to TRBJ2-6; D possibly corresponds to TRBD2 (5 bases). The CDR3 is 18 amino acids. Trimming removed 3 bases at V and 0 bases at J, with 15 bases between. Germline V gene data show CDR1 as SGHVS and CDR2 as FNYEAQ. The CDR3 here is CASSFDGKGSSGANVLTF. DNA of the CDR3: TGTGCCAGCAGCTTCGATGGCAAAGGGAGCTCTGGGGCCAACGTCCTGACTTTC. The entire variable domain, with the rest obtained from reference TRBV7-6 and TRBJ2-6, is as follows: GAGVSQSPRYKVTKRGQDVALRCDPISGHVSLYWYRQALGQGPEFLTYFNYEAQQDKSGLPNDRFSAERPEGSISTLTIQRTEQRDSAMYRCASSFDGKGSSGANVLTFGAGSRLTVL.

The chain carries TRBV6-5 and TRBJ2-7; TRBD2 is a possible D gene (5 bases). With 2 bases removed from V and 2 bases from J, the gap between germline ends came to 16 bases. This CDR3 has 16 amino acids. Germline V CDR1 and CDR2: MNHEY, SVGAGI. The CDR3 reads CASSYRPWRLTYEQYF. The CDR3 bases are TGTGCCAGCAGTTACCGCCCCTGGAGACTAACCTACGAGCAGTACTTC.

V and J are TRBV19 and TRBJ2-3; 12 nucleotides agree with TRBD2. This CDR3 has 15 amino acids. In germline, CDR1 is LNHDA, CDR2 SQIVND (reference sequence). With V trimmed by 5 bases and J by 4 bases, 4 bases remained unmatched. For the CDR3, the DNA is TGTGCCAGTAGTCGAAGACTAGCGGGAGCAGATACGCAGTATTTT. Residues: CASSRRLAGADTQYF.

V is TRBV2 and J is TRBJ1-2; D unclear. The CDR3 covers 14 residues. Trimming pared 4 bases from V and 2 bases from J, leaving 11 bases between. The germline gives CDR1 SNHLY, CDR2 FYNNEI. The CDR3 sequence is CASSAPRRNYGYTF. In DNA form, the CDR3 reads TGTGCCAGCAGTGCACCCAGGAGGAACTATGGCTACACCTTC.

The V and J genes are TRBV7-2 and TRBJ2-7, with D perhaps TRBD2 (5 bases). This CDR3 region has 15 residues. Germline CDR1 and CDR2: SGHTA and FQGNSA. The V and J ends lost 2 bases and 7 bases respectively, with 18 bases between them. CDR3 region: CASSLRPGLPGEQYF. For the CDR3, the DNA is TGTGCCAGCAGCTTAAGGCCCGGACTTCCGGGAGAGCAGTACTTC.

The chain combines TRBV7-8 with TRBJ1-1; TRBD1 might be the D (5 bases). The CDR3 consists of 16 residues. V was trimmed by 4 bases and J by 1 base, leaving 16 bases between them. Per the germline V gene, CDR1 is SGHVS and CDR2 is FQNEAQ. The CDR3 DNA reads TGTGCCAGCAGCTCCCAAGGACGGGGGAAGAACACTGAAGCTTTCTTT. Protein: CASSSQGRGKNTEAFF.

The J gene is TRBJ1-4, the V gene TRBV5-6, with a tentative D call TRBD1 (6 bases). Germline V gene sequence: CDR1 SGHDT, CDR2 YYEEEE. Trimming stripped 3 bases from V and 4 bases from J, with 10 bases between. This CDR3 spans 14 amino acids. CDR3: CASSSVDSNEKLFF. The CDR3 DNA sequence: TGTGCCAGCAGCTCCGTGGACAGTAATGAAAAACTGTTTTTT. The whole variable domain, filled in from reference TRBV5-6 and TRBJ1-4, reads DAGVTQSPTHLIKTRGQQVTLRCSPKSGHDTVSWYQQALGQGPQFIFQYYEEEERQRGNFPDRFSGHQFPNYSSELNVNALLLGDSALYLCASSSVDSNEKLFFGSGTQLSVL.

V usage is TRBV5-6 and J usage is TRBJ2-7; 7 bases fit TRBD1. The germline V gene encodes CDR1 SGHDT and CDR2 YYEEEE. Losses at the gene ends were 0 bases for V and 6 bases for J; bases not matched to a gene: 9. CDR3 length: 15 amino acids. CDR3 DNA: TGTGCCAGCAGCTTGGGTTCGAAGGGGGCGGGCGAGCAGTACTTC. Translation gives CASSLGSKGAGEQYF. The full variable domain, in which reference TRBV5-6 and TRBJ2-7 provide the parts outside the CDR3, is DAGVTQSPTHLIKTRGQQVTLRCSPKSGHDTVSWYQQALGQGPQFIFQYYEEEERQRGNFPDRFSGHQFPNYSSELNVNALLLGDSALYLCASSLGSKGAGEQYFGPGTRLTVT.

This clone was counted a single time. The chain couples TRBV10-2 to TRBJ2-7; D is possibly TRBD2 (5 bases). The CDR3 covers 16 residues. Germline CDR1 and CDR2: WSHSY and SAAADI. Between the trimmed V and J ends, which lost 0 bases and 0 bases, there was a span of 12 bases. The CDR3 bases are TGCGCCAGCAGTGAGTCTCGCGGGTCGATCTCCTACGAGCAGTACTTC. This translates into CASSESRGSISYEQYF.

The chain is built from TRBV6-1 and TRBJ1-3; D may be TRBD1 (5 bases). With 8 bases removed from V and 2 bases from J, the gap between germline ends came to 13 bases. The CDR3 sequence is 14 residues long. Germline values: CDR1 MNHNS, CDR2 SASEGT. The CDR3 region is CASSPDSPGNTIYF. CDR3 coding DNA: TGTGCCAGCTCCCCTGACAGCCCTGGAAACACCATATATTTT.

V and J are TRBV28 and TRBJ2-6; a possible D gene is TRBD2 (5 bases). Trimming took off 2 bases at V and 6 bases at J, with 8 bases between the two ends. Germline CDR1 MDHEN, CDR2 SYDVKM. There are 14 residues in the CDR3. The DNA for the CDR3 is TGTGCCAGCAGTTTAGGAGGTGAGGCCAACGTCCTGACTTTC. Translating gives CASSLGGEANVLTF.

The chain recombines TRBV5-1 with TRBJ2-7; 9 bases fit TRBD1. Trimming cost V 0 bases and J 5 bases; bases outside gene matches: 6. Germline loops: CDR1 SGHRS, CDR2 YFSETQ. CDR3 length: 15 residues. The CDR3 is CASSLEGQGVHEQYF. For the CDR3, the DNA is TGCGCCAGCAGCTTGGAGGGACAGGGTGTCCACGAGCAGTACTTC.